One TCR beta chain is described in this entry. RNA transcripts yielded amplified TCR beta CDR3 regions. Second-round multiplex PCR followed a first-round RT-PCR using HTBI primers. TCRdb re-called the multiplex PCR reads with MiXCR, one entry per CDR3 protein. The repertoire consists of approximately 1.2 million distinct CDR3 sequences, with roughly 35% occurring once and the leading ten covering around 10%. Germline V gene lookup returns CDR1 SGHDN and CDR2 FVKESK. V was trimmed by 3 bases and J by 1 base, leaving 13 bases between them. CDR3 size: 16 residues. This entry comes from a study of Graves' ophthalmopathy and Graves' hyperthyroidism. For the study at large: Stable hyperthyroidism denotes an absence of ophthalmopathy throughout 18 months of follow-up.

Diagnoses were established from clinical symptoms, serum thyroxine, TRAb, thyroid ultrasound and orbital computed tomography. This receptor was taken from an adult man with Graves' hyperthyroidism. Material: peripheral blood or thyroid tissue (not recorded which). The chain joins TRBV14 to TRBJ1-5; TRBD1 is a possible D gene (5 bases). This chain's CDR3 is CASSQVGPGSNQPQHF. In DNA form, the CDR3 reads TGTGCCAGCAGCCAGGTGGGGCCCGGGAGCAATCAGCCCCAGCATTTT.